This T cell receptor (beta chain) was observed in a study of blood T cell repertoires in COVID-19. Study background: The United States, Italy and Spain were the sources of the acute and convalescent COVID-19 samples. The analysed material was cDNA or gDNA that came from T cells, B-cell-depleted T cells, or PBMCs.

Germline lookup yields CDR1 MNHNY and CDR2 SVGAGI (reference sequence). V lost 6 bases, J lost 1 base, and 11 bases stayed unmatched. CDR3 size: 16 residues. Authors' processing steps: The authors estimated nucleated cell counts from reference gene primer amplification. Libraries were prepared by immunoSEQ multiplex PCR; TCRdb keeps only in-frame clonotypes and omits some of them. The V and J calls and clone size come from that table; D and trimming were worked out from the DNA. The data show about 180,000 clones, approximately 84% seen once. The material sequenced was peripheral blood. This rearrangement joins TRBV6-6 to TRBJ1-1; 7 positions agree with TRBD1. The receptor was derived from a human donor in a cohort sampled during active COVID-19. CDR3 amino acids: CASRETGLGANTEAFF. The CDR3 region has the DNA TGTGCCAGCAGAGAGACAGGGTTGGGGGCGAACACTGAAGCTTTCTTT.